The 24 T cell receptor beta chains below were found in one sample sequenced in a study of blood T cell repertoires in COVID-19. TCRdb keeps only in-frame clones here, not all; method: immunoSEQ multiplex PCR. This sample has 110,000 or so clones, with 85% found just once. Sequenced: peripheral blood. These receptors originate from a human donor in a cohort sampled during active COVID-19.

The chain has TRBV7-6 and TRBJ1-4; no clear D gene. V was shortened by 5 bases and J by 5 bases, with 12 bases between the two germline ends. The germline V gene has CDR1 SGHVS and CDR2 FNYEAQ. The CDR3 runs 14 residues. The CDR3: CASSTGEGNEKLFF. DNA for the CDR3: TGTGCCAGCAGCACCGGGGAGGGAAATGAAAAACTGTTTTTT.

The CDR3 bases are TGTGCCAGCAGCGGGGGCCTCCTCTCTTCCTACGAGCAGTACTTC. This codes for CASSGGLLSSYEQYF. The chain couples TRBV7-2 to TRBJ2-7; possibly TRBD1 for D (6 bases). V was shortened by 5 bases and J by 1 base, with 15 bases between the two germline ends. This CDR3 is built from 15 residues. From germline, CDR1 is SGHTA and CDR2 FQGNSA.

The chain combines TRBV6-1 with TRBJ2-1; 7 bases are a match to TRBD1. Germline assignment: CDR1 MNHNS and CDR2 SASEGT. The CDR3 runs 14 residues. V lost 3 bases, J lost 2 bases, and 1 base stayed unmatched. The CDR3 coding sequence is TGTGCCAGCAGTGAGCAGGGGGCCTACAATGAGCAGTTCTTC. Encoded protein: CASSEQGAYNEQFF.

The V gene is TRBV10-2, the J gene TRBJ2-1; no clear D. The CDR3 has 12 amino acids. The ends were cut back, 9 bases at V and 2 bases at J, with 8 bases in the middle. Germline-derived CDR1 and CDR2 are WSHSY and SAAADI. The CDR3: CASIRAYNEQFF. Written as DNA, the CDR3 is TGCGCCAGTATACGGGCCTACAATGAGCAGTTCTTC.

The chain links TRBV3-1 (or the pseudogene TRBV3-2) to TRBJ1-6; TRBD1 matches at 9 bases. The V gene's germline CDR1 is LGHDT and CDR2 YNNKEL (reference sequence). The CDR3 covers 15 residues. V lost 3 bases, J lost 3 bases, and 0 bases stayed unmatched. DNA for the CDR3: TGTGCCAGCAGCCAGGGACAGGGCTATAATTCACCCCTCCACTTT. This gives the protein CASSQGQGYNSPLHF.

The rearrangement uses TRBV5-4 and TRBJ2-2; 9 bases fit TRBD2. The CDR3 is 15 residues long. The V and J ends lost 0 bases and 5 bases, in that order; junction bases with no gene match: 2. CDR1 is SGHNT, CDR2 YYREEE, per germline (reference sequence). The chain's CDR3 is CASSLVLAGTGELFF. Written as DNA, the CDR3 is TGTGCCAGCAGCTTGGTCCTAGCGGGAACCGGGGAGCTGTTTTTT.

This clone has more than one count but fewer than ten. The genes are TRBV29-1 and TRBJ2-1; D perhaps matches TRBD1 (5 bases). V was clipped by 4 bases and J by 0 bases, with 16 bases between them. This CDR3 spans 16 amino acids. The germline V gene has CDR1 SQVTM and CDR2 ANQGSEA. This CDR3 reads CSVADTKFSSYNEQFF. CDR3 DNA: TGCAGCGTTGCGGACACAAAGTTTAGCTCCTACAATGAGCAGTTCTTC.

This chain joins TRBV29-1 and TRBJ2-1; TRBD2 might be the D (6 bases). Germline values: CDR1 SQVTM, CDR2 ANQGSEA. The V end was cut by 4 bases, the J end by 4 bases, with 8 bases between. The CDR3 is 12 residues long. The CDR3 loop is CSVAGGYNEQFF. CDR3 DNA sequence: TGCAGCGTTGCCGGGGGATACAATGAGCAGTTCTTC.

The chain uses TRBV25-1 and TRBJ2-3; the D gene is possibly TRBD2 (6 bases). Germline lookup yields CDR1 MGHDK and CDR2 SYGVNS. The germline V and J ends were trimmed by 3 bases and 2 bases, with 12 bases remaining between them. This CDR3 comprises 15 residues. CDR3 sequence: CASSEEAGYTDTQYF. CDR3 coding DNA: TGTGCCAGCAGTGAGGAGGCGGGGTACACAGATACGCAGTATTTT.

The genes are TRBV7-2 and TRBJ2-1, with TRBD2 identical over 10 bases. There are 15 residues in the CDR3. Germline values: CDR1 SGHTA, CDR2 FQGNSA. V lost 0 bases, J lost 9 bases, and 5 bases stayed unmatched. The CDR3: CASSLAPGTSVEQFF. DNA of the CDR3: TGTGCCAGCAGCTTAGCCCCCGGGACTAGCGTTGAGCAGTTCTTC.

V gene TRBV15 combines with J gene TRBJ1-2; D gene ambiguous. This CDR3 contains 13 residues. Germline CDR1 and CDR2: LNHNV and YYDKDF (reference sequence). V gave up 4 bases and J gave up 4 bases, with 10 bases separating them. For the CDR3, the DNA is TGTGCCACCAGCACTGGGCAGCTCTATGGCTACACCTTC. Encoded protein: CATSTGQLYGYTF.

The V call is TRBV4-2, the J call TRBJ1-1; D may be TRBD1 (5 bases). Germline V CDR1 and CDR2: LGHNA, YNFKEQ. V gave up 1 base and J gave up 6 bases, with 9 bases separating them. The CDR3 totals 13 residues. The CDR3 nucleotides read TGTGCCAGCAGCCAAGTCGGGGGGGCTGAAGCTTTCTTT. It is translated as CASSQVGGAEAFF.

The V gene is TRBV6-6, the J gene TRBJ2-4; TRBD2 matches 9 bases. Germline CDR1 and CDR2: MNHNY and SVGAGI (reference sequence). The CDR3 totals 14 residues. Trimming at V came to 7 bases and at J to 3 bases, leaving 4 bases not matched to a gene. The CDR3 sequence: CASTQTSGKNIQYF. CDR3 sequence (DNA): TGTGCCAGCACCCAGACTAGCGGCAAAAACATTCAGTACTTC.

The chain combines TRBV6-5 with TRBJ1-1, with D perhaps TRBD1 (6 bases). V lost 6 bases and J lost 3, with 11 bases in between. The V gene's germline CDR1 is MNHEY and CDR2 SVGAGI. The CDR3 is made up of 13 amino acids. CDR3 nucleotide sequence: TGTGCCAGCAGGATCACAGGGTACACTGAAGCTTTCTTT. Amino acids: CASRITGYTEAFF.

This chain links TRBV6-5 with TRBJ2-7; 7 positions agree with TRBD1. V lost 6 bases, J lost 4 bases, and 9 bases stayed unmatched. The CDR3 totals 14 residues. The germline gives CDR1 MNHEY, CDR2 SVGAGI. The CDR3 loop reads CASRKRDRHYEQYF. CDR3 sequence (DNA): TGTGCCAGCAGAAAACGGGACAGACATTACGAGCAGTACTTC.

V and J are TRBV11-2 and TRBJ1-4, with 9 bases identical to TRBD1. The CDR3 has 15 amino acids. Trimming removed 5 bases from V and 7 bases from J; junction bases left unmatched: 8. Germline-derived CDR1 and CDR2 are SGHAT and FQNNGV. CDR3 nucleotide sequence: TGTGCCAGCAGCCGAACAGGGGGCGCGGGTGAAAAACTGTTTTTT. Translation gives CASSRTGGAGEKLFF.

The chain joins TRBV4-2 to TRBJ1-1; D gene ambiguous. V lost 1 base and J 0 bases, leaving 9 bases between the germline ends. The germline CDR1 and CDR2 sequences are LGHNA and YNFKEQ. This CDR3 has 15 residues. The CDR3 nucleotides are TGTGCCAGCAGCCAAGGGGAGGAATTGAACACTGAAGCTTTCTTT. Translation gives CASSQGEELNTEAFF.

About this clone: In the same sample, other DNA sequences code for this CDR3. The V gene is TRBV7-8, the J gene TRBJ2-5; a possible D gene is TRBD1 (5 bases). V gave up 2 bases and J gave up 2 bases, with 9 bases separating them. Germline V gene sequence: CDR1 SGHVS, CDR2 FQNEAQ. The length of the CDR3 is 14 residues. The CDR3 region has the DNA TGTGCCAGCAGCTTATGGGCAGGGCAAGAGACCCAGTACTTC. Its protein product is CASSLWAGQETQYF.

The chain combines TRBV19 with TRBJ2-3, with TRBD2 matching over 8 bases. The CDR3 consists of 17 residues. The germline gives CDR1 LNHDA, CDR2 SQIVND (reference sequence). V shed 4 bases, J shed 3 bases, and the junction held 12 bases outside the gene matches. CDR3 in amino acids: CASSRVSAGGRTDTQYF. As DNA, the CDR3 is TGTGCCAGTAGTAGGGTCTCCGCGGGGGGAAGGACAGATACGCAGTATTTT.

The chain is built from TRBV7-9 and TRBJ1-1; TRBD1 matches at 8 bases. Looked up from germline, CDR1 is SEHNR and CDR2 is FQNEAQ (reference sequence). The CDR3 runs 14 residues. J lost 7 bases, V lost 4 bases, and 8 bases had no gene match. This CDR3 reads CASSSQGAGGEAFF. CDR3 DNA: TGTGCCAGCAGCTCTCAGGGGGCAGGGGGTGAAGCTTTCTTT.

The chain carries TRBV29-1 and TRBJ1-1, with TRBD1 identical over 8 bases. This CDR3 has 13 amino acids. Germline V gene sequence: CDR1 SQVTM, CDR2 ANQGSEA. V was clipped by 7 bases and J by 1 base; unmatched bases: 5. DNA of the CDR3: TGCAGCGGCGACAGGGGCCCGAACACTGAAGCTTTCTTT. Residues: CSGDRGPNTEAFF.

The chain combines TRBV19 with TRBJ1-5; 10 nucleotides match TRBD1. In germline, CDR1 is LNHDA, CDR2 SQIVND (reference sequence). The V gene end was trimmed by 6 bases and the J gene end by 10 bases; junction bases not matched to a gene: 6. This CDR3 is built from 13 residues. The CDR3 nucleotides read TGTGCCAGTAGGGGGACAGGGGTTCTACCCCAGCATTTT. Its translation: CASRGTGVLPQHF. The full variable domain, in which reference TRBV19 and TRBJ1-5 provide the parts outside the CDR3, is DGGITQSPKYLFRKEGQNVTLSCEQNLNHDAMYWYRQDPGQGLRLIYYSQIVNDFQKGDIAEGYSVSREKKESFPLTVTSAQKNPTAFYLCASRGTGVLPQHFGDGTRLSIL.

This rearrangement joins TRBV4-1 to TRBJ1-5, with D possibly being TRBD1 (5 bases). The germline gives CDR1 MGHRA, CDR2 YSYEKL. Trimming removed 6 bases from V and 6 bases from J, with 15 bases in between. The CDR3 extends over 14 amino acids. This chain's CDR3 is CASRPDSDGQPQHF. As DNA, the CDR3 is TGCGCCAGCAGGCCCGACAGTGACGGTCAGCCCCAGCATTTT.

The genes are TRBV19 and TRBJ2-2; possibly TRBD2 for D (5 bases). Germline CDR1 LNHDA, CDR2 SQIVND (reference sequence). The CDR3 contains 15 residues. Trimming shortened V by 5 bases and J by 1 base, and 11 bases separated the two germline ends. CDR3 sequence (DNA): TGTGCCAGTAGTGTACCCGGACTGAACACCGGGGAGCTGTTTTTT. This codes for CASSVPGLNTGELFF. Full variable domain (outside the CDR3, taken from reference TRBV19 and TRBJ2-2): DGGITQSPKYLFRKEGQNVTLSCEQNLNHDAMYWYRQDPGQGLRLIYYSQIVNDFQKGDIAEGYSVSREKKESFPLTVTSAQKNPTAFYLCASSVPGLNTGELFFGEGSRLTVL.